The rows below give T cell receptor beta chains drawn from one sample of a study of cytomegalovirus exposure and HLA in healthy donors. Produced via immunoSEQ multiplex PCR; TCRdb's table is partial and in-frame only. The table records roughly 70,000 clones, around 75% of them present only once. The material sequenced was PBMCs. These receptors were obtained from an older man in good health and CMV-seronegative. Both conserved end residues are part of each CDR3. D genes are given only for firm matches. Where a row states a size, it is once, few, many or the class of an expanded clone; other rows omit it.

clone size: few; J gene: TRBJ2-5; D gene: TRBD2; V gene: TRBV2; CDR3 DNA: TGTGCCAGCAGGCCGAGAGCGGGGGTCCAAGAGACCCAGTACTTC; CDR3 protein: CASRPRAGVQETQYF
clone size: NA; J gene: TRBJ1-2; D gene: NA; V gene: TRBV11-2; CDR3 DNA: TGTGCCAGCAGCCCACAAATGTACGGCTACACCTTC; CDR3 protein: CASSPQMYGYTF
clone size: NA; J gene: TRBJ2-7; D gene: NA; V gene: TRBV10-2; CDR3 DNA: TGCGCCAGCAGCGGCGGGACCACGATACTGTACTTC; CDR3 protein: CASSGGTTILYF
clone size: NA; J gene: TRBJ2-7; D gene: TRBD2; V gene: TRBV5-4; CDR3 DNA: TGTGCCAGCAGCCACGGACTAGCGGGAGAAGGCGAGCAGTACTTC; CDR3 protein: CASSHGLAGEGEQYF
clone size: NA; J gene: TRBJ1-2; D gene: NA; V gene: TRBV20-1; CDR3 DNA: TGCAGTGCAGCCTCTAACTATGGCTACACCTTC; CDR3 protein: CSAASNYGYTF
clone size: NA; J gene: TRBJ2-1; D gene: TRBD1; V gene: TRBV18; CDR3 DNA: TGTGCCAGCTCACCCCCCCAGGGGGCGCGCTACAATGAGCAGTTCTTC; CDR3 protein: CASSPPQGARYNEQFF
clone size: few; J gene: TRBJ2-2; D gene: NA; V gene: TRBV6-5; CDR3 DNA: TGTGCCAGCAGGGTCGAGACAGGGAACACCGGGGAGCTGTTTTTT; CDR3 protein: CASRVETGNTGELFF
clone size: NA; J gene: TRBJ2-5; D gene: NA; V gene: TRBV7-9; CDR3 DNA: TGTTCCTACTCGGGTGGCTTTGGGCAAGAGACCCAGTACTTC; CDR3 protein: CSYSGGFGQETQYF
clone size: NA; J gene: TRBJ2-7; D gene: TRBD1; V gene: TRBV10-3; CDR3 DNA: TGTGCCATCAGTGAGTCGATTTTACAGGGGGCTGGCGAGCAGTACTTC; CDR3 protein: CAISESILQGAGEQYF
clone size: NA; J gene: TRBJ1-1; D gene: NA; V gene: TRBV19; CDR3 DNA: TGTGCCAGTAGTATACCCCGACAAGATAACACTGAAGCTTTCTTT; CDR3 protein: CASSIPRQDNTEAFF
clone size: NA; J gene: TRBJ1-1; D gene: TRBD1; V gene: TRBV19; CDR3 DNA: TGTGCCAGTATTAAGGGGACAGGGGGGGAAGCTTTCTTT; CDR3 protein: CASIKGTGGEAFF
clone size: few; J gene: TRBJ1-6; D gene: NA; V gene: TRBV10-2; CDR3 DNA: TGCGCCACCGCGGCGGGACGTCCTGCCAATTCACCCCTCCACTTT; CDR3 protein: CATAAGRPANSPLHF
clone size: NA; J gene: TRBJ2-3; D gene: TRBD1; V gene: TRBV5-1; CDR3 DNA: TGCGCCAGCAGCTTTGAGGGGGCAATGGCAGATACGCAGTATTTT; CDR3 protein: CASSFEGAMADTQYF
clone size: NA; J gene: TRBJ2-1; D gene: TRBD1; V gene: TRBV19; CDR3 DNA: TGTGCCAGTAGTAACCGGCAGGGGGCGCGGAATGAGCAGTTCTTC; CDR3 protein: CASSNRQGARNEQFF
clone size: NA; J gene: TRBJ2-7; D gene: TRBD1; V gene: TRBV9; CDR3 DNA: TGTGCCAGCAGCGTAGTCGGGGACAGCTACGAGCAGTACTTC; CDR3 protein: CASSVVGDSYEQYF
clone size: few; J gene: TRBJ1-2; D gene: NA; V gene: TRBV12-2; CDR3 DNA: TGTGCAAGTCGCGCGGAAAGAGCTAACTATGGCTACACCTTC; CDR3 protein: CASRAERANYGYTF
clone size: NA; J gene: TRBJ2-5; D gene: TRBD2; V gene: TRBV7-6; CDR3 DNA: TGTGCCAGCAGCGCGGTCGGGGGGGCAAGGGAGACCCAGTACTTC; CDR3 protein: CASSAVGGARETQYF
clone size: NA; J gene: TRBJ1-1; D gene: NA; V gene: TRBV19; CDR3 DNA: TGTGCCAGTAGTCCCTGGTCTCGCCGGACAGAGCCTGAAGCTTTCTTT; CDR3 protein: CASSPWSRRTEPEAFF
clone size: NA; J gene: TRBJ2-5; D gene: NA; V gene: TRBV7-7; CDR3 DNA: TGTGCTAGCAGCCCGATGGGGCACCAAGAGACCCAGTACTTC; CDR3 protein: CASSPMGHQETQYF
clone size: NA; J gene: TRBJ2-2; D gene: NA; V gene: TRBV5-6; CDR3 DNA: TGTGCCAGCAGCCGATCAGGGTCCGGGGAGCTGTTTTTT; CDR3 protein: CASSRSGSGELFF
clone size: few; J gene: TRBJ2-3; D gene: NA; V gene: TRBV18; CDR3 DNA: TGTGCCAGCTCACCACGCGTAACAGGGACAGATACGCAGTATTTT; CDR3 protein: CASSPRVTGTDTQYF
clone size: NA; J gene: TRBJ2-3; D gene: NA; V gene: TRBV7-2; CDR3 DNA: TGTGCCAGCAGCTCTGGCAGGCCAGGATGGACAGATACGCAGTATTTT; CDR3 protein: CASSSGRPGWTDTQYF
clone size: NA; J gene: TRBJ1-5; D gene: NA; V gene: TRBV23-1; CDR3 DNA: TGCGCCAGCAGTCAATCTCCGACGGGGAGGGAGGGAGTTTGGAGCAATCAGCCCCAGCATTTT; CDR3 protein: CASSQSPTGREGVWSNQPQHF
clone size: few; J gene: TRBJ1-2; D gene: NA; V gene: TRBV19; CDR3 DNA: TGTGCCAGTAGTATATCATCGAGTGCGGACTATGGCTACACCTTC; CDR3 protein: CASSISSSADYGYTF
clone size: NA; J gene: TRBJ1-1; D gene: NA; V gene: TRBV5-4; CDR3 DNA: TGTGCCAGCAGCTTAGAACAGCCAAACACTGAAGCTTTCTTT; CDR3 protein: CASSLEQPNTEAFF
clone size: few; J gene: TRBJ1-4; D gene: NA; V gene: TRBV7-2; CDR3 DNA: TGTGCCAGCAGCTTGCAGGAGGGAGGGGGAAAACTGTTTTTT; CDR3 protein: CASSLQEGGGKLFF
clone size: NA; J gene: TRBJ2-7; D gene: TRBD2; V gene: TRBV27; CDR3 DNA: TGTGCCAGCAGTTGGGGACTAGCGGGGGCTTCCTACGAGCAGTACTTC; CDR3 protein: CASSWGLAGASYEQYF
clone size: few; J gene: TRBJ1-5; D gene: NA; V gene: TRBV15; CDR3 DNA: TGTGCCACCAGCGCCAGGACAGTTAGCAATCAGCCCCAGCATTTT; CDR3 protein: CATSARTVSNQPQHF
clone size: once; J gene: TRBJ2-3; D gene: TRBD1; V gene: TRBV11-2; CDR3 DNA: TGTGCCAGCAGCTTCTTCCCGGGACAGGGGGAAGATACGCAGTATTTT; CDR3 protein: CASSFFPGQGEDTQYF
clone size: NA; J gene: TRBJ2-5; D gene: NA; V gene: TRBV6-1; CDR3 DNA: TGTGCCACCCGACCCGTCGGGGAGACCCAGTACTTC; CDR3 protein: CATRPVGETQYF
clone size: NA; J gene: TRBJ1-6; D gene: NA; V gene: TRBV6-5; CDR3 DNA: TGTGCCAGCAGTTACGAGGCGGGGGGGCAATCACCCCTCCACTTT; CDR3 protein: CASSYEAGGQSPLHF
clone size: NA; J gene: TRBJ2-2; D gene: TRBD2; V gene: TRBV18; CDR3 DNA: TGTGCCAGCTCACCCGATCGGACTAGCGCCACCGGGGAGCTGTTTTTT; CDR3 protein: CASSPDRTSATGELFF
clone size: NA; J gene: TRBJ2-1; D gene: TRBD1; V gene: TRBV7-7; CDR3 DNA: TGTGCTAGCAGCTTAAAATCCCAGGGGGCCTCCTACAATGAGCAGTTCTTC; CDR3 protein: CASSLKSQGASYNEQFF
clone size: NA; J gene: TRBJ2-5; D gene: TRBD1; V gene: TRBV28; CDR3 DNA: TGTGCCAGCAGTTCGGGACAGCAAGAGACCCAGTACTTC; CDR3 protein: CASSSGQQETQYF
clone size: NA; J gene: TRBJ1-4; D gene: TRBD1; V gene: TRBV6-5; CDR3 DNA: TGTGCCAGCAGCCACTCGACAGGGAGACAGGAAAAACTGTTTTTT; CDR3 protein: CASSHSTGRQEKLFF
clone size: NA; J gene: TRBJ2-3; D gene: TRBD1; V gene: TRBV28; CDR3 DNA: TGTGCCAGCAGTTTAACAGGGGTTACAGATACGCAGTATTTT; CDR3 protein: CASSLTGVTDTQYF
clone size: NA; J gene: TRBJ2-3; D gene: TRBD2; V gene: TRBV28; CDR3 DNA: TGTGCCACCCAGAGCGGGGGGGGAGCCCAACCGCAGTATTTT; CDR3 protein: CATQSGGGAQPQYF
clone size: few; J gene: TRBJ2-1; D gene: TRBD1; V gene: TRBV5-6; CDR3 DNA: TGTGCCAGCAGACAGGGGGCGGCTGAGCAGTTCTTC; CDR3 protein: CASRQGAAEQFF
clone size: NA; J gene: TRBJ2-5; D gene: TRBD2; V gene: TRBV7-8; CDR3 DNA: TGTGCCAGCAGCTTAGGGCAGGGACTAGCGGGATTAGAGACCCAGTACTTC; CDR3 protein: CASSLGQGLAGLETQYF
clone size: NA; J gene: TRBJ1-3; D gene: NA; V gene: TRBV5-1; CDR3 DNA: TGCGCCAGCAGCTTGCCGGGGTCTGGAAACACCATATATTTT; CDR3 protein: CASSLPGSGNTIYF
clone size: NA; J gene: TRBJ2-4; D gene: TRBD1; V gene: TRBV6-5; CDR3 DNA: TGTGCCAGCAGTTACTCGGCGACAGGGGGCGGGCAGTACTTC; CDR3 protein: CASSYSATGGGQYF
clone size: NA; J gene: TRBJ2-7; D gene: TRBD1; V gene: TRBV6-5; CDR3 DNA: TGTGCCAGCAGCCGTGGACAGGGGGCCTACGAGCAGTACTTC; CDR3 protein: CASSRGQGAYEQYF
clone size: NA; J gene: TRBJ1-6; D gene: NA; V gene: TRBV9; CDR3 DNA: TGTGCCAGCAGCGCTCGGGACACCGGGGTGGCCCTCCACTTT; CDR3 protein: CASSARDTGVALHF
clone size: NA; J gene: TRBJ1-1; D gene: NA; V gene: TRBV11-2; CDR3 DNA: TGTGCCAGCAGCTCTGTCCGGGGGACCCACACTGAAGCTTTCTTT; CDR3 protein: CASSSVRGTHTEAFF
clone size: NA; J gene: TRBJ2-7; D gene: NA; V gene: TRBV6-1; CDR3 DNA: TGTGCCAGCAGTGAACTAATCTACGAGCAGTACTTC; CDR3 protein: CASSELIYEQYF
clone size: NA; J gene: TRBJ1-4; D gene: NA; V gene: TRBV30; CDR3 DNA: TGTGCCTGGAGTGGACAGTCTAATGAAAAACTGTTTTTT; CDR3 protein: CAWSGQSNEKLFF
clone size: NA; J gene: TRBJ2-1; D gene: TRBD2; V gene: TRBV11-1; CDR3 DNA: TGTGCCAGCAGCCCGGGGGGCTCCTACAATGAGCAGTTCTTC; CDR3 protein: CASSPGGSYNEQFF
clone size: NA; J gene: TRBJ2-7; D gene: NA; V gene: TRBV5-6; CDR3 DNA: TGTGCCAGCAGCTTGGTTGGCGCGGGGGCCTCCTACGAGCAGTACTTC; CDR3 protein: CASSLVGAGASYEQYF
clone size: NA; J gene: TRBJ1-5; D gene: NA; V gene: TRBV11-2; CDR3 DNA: TGTGCCAGCAGCTTACACCAGGGCCAGCCCCAGCATTTT; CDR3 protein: CASSLHQGQPQHF
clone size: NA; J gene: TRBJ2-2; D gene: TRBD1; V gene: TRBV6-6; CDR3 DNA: TGTGCCAGCAGCACGGGACAGGGGGCGCGGGAGCTGTTTTTT; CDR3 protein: CASSTGQGARELFF
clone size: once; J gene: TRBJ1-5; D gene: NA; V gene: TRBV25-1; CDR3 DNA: TGTGCCAGCAGTGGGCAGGTGTATATGGGTCAGCCCCAGCATTTT; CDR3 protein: CASSGQVYMGQPQHF
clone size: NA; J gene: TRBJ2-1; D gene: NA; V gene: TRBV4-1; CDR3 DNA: TGCGCCAGCAGCCAAGAAGGGACTCGCTATGAGCAGTTCTTC; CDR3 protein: CASSQEGTRYEQFF
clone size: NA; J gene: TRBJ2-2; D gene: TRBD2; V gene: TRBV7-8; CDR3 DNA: TGTGCCAGCAGCCCCGGACTAGCCACCGGGGAGCTGTTTTTT; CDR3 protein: CASSPGLATGELFF